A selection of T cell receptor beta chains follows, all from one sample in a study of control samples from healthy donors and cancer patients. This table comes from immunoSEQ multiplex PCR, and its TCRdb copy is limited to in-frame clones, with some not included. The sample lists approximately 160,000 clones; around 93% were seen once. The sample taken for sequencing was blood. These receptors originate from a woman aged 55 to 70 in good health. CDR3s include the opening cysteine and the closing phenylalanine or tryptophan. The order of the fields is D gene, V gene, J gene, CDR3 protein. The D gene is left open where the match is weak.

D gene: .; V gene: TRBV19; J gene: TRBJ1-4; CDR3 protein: CASSPHGGGNEKLFF
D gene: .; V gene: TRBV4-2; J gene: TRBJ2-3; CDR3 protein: CASSPPEVGDTQYF
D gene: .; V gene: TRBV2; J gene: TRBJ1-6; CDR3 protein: CASSNRDNSPLHF
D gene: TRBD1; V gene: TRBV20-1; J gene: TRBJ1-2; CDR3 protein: CSASFHRGGYTF
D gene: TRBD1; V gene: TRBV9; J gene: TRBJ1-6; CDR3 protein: CASSAWDRPNYNSPLHF
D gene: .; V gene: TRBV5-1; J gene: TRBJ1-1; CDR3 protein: CASSLVPGLGTEAFF
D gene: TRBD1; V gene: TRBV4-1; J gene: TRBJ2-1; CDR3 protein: CASRSSTGDYNEQFF
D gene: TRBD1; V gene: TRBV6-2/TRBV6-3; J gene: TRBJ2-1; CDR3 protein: CASSLAGTAIYNEQFF
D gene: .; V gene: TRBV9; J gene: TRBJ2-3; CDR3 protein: CASSGGVLGTDTQYF
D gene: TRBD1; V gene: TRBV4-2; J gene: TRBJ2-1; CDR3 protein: CASSPRDREGNEQFF
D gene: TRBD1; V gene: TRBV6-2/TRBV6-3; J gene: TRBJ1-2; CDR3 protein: CASSTRTGSGYTF
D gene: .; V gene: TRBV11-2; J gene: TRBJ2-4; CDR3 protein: CASSSSSAKNIQYF
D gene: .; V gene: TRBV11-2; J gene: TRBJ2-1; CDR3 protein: CASSLTQASYNEQFF
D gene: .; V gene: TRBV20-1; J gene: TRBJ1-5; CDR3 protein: CSASEQGNQPQHF
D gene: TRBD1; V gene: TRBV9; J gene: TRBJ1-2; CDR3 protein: CASSERRPGGTYGYTF
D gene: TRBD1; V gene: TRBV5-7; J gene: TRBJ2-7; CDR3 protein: CASSLAQGKEQYF
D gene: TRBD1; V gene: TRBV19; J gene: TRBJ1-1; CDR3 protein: CASSGGTVGDGTEAFF
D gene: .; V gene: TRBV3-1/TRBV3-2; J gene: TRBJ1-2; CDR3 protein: CASSQDGSGGYTF
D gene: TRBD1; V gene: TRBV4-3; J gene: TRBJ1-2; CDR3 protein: CASSQGPTGTNYGYTF
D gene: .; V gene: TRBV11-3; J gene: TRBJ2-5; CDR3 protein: CASSLMEGETQYF
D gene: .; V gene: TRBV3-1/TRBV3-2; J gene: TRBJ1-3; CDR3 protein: CASSQRTVSGNTIYF
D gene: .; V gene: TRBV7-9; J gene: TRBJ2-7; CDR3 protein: CASSHTLGRYEQYF
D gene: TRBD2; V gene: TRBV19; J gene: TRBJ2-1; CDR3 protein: CASRTMTSGGHYNEQFF
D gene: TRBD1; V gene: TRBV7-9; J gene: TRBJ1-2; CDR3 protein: CASSRMGQSFANYGYTF
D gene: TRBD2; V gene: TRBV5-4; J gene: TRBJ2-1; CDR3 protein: CASSLGLAGYNEQFF
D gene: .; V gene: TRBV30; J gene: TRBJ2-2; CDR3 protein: CAWTRAINTGELFF
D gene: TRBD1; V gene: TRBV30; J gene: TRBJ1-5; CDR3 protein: CAWIEGGTGLSNQPQHF
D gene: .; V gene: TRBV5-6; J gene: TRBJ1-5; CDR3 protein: CASSSGRNQPQHF
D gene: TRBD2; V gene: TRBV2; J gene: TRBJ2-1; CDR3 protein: CARGLAGDNEQFF